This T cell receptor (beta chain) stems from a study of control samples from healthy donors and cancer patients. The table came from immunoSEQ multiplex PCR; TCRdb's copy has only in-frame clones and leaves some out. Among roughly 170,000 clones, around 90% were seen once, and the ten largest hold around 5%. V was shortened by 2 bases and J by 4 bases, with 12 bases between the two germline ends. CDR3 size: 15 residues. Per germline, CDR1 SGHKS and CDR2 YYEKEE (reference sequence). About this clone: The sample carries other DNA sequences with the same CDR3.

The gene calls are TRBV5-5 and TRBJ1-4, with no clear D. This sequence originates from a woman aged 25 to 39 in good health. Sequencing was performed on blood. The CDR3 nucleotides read TGTGCCAGCAGCTTTAGCGGGCAGATTAATGAAAAACTGTTTTTT. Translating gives CASSFSGQINEKLFF.